The present TCR beta chain was sequenced within a study of T cells in Graves' hyperthyroidism and ophthalmopathy. Deletions cut 2 bases from V and 1 base from J, with 12 bases between. Per the germline V gene, CDR1 is MDHEN and CDR2 is SYDVKM. There are 16 residues in the CDR3. What was amplified from RNA transcripts were TCR beta CDR3 regions. Researchers ran a first-round RT-PCR on the TCR CDR3 using the HTBI primer set. TCRdb reprocessed the multiplex PCR reads with MiXCR, giving one entry per CDR3 protein. The sample yields 700,000 or so distinct CDR3 sequences, around 15% seen once. This clonotype was picked up one time.

Source material: blood. The rearrangement links TRBV28 to TRBJ1-3; a weak D match, TRBD1 (5 bases). This sequence originates from a man between 18 and 35 years old with Graves' hyperthyroidism. This CDR3 reads CASSLPQGHSGNTIYF. The CDR3 region has the DNA TGTGCCAGCAGTTTACCCCAGGGTCATTCTGGAAACACCATATATTTT.